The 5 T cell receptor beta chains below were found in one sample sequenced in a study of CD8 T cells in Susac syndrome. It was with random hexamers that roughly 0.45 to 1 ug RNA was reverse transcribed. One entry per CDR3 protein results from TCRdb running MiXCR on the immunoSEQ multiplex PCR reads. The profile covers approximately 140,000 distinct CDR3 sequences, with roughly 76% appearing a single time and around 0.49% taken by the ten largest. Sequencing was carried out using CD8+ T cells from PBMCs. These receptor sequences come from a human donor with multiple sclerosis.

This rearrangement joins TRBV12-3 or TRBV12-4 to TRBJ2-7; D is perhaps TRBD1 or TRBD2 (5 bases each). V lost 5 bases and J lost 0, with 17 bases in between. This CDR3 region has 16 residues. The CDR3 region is CASSIYRDGPSYEQYF. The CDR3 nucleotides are TGTGCCAGCAGTATCTACCGGGACGGGCCCTCCTACGAGCAGTACTTC.

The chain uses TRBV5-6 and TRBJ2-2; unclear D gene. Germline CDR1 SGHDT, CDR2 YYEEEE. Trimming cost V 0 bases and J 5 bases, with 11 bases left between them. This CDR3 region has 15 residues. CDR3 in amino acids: CASSLGRHNTGELFF. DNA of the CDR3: TGTGCCAGCAGCTTGGGCAGACATAATACCGGGGAGCTGTTTTTT.

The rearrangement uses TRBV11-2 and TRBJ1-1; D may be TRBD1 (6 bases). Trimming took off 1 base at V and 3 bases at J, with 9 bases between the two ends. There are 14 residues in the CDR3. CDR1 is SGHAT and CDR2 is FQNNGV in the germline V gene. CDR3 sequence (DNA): TGTGCCAGCAGCTTAGTACAGGGAGACACTGAAGCTTTCTTT. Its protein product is CASSLVQGDTEAFF.

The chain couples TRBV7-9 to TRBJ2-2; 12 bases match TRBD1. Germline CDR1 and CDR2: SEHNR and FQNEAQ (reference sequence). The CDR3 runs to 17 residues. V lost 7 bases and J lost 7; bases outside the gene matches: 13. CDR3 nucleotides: TGTGCCAGCATCCCTTCGTTGGGACAGGGGGCGGTCGGGGAGCTGTTTTTT. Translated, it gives CASIPSLGQGAVGELFF.

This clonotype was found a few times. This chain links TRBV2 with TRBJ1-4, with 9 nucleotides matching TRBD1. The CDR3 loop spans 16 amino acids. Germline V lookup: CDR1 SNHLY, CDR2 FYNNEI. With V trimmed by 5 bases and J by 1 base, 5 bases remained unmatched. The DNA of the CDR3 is TGTGCCAGCAGTCCCACAGGGGGCGGAACTAATGAAAAACTGTTTTTT. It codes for CASSPTGGGTNEKLFF.